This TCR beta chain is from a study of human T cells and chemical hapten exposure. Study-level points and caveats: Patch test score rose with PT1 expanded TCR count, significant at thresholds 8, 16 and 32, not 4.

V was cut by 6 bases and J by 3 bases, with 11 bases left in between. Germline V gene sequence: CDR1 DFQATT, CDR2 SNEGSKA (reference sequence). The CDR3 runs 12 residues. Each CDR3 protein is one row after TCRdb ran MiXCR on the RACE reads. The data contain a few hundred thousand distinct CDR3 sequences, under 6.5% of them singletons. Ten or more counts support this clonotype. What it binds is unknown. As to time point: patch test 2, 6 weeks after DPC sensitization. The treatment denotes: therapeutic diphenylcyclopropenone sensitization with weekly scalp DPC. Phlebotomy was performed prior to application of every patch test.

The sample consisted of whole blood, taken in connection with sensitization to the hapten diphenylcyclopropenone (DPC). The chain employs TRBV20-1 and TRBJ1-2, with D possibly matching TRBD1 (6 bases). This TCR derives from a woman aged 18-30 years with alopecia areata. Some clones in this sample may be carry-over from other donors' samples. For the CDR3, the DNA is TGCAGTGCCAAGGACAGTGACTATGGCTACACCTTC. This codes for CSAKDSDYGYTF.